This T cell receptor (beta chain) was retrieved from a study of cytomegalovirus exposure and HLA in healthy donors. Notes on the study in general: After further analysis at a later stage, 17,000 or so TCR beta sequences were associated with HLA alleles at 0.05 false discovery rate. The number of N-insertions in an Asian-associated ancestry cluster was reportedly below the approximately 680-donor mean in a later analysis. Some V segments, TRBV6-2 and TRBV6-3 among them, were indistinguishable and were therefore excluded. TCR sequences were mostly rare, though some public TCRs occurred in many donors.

CDR1 and CDR2 (germline): MNHEY, SMNVEV (reference sequence). The CDR3 loop spans 14 amino acids. Primers for the PCR totalled 60 Vbeta and 13 Jbeta. The protocol was immunoSEQ multiplex PCR, while the TCRdb copy is restricted to in-frame clones and leaves out a portion. Altogether around 130,000 clones are present, about 81% being singletons, with the ten largest covering 5.5% to 7.5%. To note about this clone: Its antigen is not identified.

Sequences were obtained from PBMCs. The sequence was collected from a woman aged 35 to 49 in good health and CMV-seropositive. The chain has TRBV27 and TRBJ2-5; D is possibly TRBD1 (6 bases). The J call is in doubt because the DNA end fits TRBJ2-7 better. CDR3 in amino acids: CASSSGAVSYEQYF. CDR3 nucleotide sequence: TGTGCCAGCAGCTCAGGGGCTGTCTCCTACGAGCAGTACTTC.